This T cell receptor beta chain originates from a study of blood T cell repertoires in COVID-19. Study context: T cells, B-cell-depleted T cells, or PBMCs supplied cDNA or gDNA.

Original methodology: Researchers report that nucleated cell counts were estimated from reference gene primer amplification. Repertoires were generated with immunoSEQ multiplex PCR, while TCRdb's copy carries only in-frame clones and drops some. For V, J and clone size, that table is used; D and trimming come from the DNA. There are 110,000 to 150,000 clones in the sample; approximately 84% occur only once, and around 5.5% lies in the top ten. Assignment of participants to cohorts was predicated upon participant-reported clinical history. This TCR was recovered from a man aged 35-49 years with acute COVID-19. Sequenced sample: PBMCs or T cells enriched from blood (not recorded which).

CDR3 loop: CASSLGTGDSNQPQHF. CDR3 DNA sequence: TGTGCCAGCAGCCTGGGGACAGGAGATAGCAATCAGCCCCAGCATTTT. The J gene is TRBJ1-5, the V gene TRBV5-6; 8 bases align to TRBD1. This CDR3 contains 16 residues. CDR1 and CDR2 (germline): SGHDT, YYEEEE. The trim removed 4 bases at V and 0 bases at J, leaving 6 bases unmatched.